This T cell receptor beta chain was identified in a study of T cells in lung cancer brain metastases. The study, taken as a whole, reports: Compared with paired primaries, brain metastases showed fewer unique productive clones (approximately 1,500 versus 4,500).

Exclusion applied to anyone with multiple prior malignancies. Using immunoSEQ multiplex PCR, the repertoire was profiled, and TCRdb retains in-frame clones only, with some absent. The data show 2,500 or so clones, 90% seen once. This clone was counted only a few times. Its specificity is unknown. CDR3 length: 14 residues. The V end lost 4 bases, the J end lost 5 bases, and 14 bases lay between the germline ends. Germline assignment: CDR1 SNHLY and CDR2 FYNNEI. Sample: tumor tissue from the primary lung tumor. The clonotype originates from a man aged 65 to 85 with non-small cell lung cancer. V gene TRBV2 combines with J gene TRBJ1-1; possible D gene TRBD1, 5 bases. CDR3 protein: CASSVGAARTEAFF. The CDR3 DNA reads as TGTGCCAGCAGTGTCGGGGCAGCGAGAACTGAAGCTTTCTTT. Full variable domain (missing parts from reference TRBV2 and TRBJ1-1): EPEVTQTPSHQVTQMGQEVILRCVPISNHLYFYWYRQILGQKVEFLVSFYNNEISEKSEIFDDQFSVERPDGSNFTLKIRSTKLEDSAMYFCASSVGAARTEAFFGQGTRLTVV.